One sample yielded the 20 T cell receptor beta chains listed below, sequenced in a study of OX40 agonist ivuxolimab in advanced cancers. Libraries were prepared by immunoSEQ multiplex PCR; TCRdb keeps only in-frame clonotypes and omits some of them. Seen here are tens of thousands of clones, 80% observed once, and the top ten hold 5% to 6%. Sequencing used CD4+ or CD8+ T cells sorted from blood, obtained in a trial of the OX40 agonist ivuxolimab. All receptors come from an adult with an advanced solid tumor such as melanoma, head and neck, liver or kidney cancer.

The V gene is TRBV28, the J gene TRBJ2-7; TRBD2 aligns across 13 bases. The length of the CDR3 is 15 residues. Unmatched junction bases numbered 4, after V lost 2 bases and J lost 6 bases. Germline V lookup: CDR1 MDHEN, CDR2 SYDVKM. CDR3 coding DNA: TGTGCCAGCAGTTTACGGACTAGCGGGAGCGGCGAGCAGTACTTC. Translated: CASSLRTSGSGEQYF.

This chain uses TRBV4-2 with TRBJ2-7, with TRBD2 matching over 7 bases. Germline CDR1 LGHNA, CDR2 YNFKEQ. The CDR3 is 19 amino acids. Trimming at V came to 0 bases and at J to 3 bases, leaving 17 bases not matched to a gene. The CDR3 nucleotides are TGTGCCAGCAGCCAAGATTCGGTCCCCCTGGGCGGGAGATTCTACGAGCAGTACTTC. It translates to CASSQDSVPLGGRFYEQYF.

The V gene is TRBV20-1, the J gene TRBJ2-1; D possibly uses TRBD1 or TRBD2 (5 bases each). Germline CDR1 is DFQATT and CDR2 is SNEGSKA (reference sequence). The CDR3 has 9 residues. The V end was cut by 3 bases, the J end by 15 bases, with 9 bases between. The CDR3 reads CSASPGGFF. The CDR3 DNA reads as TGCAGTGCTAGCCCTGGGGGGTTCTTC.

The chain couples TRBV4-2 to TRBJ1-4; D is undetermined. CDR3 length equals 16 residues. Germline lookup yields CDR1 LGHNA and CDR2 YNFKEQ. V dropped 2 bases and J dropped 3 bases, with 13 bases sitting between them. The CDR3: CASSQPSTEPNEKLFF. In nucleotides, the CDR3 is TGTGCCAGCAGCCAACCTAGCACGGAACCTAATGAAAAACTGTTTTTT.

The chain uses TRBV18 and TRBJ2-2, with TRBD2 identical over 14 bases. This CDR3 region has 15 residues. Trimming removed 8 bases from V and 7 bases from J; junction bases left unmatched: 6. The germline CDR1 and CDR2 sequences are KGHSH and LQKENI. The CDR3 sequence is CASRGLAGENGELFF. In DNA form, the CDR3 reads TGTGCCAGCCGGGGACTAGCGGGAGAGAACGGGGAGCTGTTTTTT.

This clone was recorded once. This chain uses TRBV30 with TRBJ2-7, with 8 bases identical to TRBD2. This CDR3 comprises 18 residues. Germline values: CDR1 GTSNPN, CDR2 SVGIG (reference sequence). J lost 0 bases, V lost 3 bases, and 16 bases had no gene match. The DNA for the CDR3 is TGTGCCTGGAGGGACCCCGGGGGGGCGGCGGGACGCTCCTACGAGCAGTACTTC. Amino acids: CAWRDPGGAAGRSYEQYF.

The chain employs TRBV19 and TRBJ1-5, with D unresolved. V was cut by 3 bases and J by 9 bases, with 9 bases left in between. The CDR3 consists of 12 residues. Germline CDR1 reads LNHDA; CDR2 reads SQIVND (reference sequence). DNA of the CDR3: TGTGCCAGTAGTATTGGTTGGGGGCCCCAGCATTTT. It is translated as CASSIGWGPQHF.

This chain links TRBV4-1 with TRBJ2-3, with TRBD2 as a possible D gene (5 bases). Trimming took 4 bases from V and 0 from J, leaving 8 bases between them. Germline V gene lookup returns CDR1 MGHRA and CDR2 YSYEKL. The CDR3 loop spans 14 amino acids. The DNA of the CDR3 is TGCGCCAGCAGCCTCGGACTCAGCACAGATACGCAGTATTTT. Amino acids: CASSLGLSTDTQYF.

This clone has more than one count but fewer than ten. V gene TRBV30 combines with J gene TRBJ1-1; 11 nucleotides line up with TRBD1. V lost 5 bases to trimming and J lost 4 bases; unmatched junction nucleotides: 3. CDR1 is GTSNPN, CDR2 SVGIG, per germline (reference sequence). The CDR3 is 13 amino acids. The CDR3 nucleotides read TGTGCCTGGGGACAGGGGGCAGTCACTGAAGCTTTCTTT. Translating it yields CAWGQGAVTEAFF.

The rearrangement links TRBV2 to TRBJ2-5, with D maybe TRBD2 (6 bases). V was pared by 4 bases and J by 7 bases, with 13 bases between. CDR3 length: 13 residues. Germline CDR1 reads SNHLY; CDR2 reads FYNNEI. The CDR3 DNA is TGTGCCAGCAGTGGGGCTAGGAGGGGGACCCAGTACTTC. Translation gives CASSGARRGTQYF. The full variable domain, completed using reference TRBV2 and TRBJ2-5, is EPEVTQTPSHQVTQMGQEVILRCVPISNHLYFYWYRQILGQKVEFLVSFYNNEISEKSEIFDDQFSVERPDGSNFTLKIRSTKLEDSAMYFCASSGARRGTQYFGPGTRLLVL.

The V and J genes are TRBV19 and TRBJ1-2; D unclear. This CDR3 comprises 14 residues. V gave up 0 bases and J gave up 5 bases, with 10 bases separating them. Germline V lookup: CDR1 LNHDA, CDR2 SQIVND (reference sequence). CDR3 DNA: TGTGCCAGTAGTATAGACAAGGGCGCATATGGCTACACCTTC. It encodes CASSIDKGAYGYTF.

The rearrangement links TRBV19 to TRBJ1-1, with TRBD1 matching 8 bases. Losses at the gene ends were 9 bases for V and 1 base for J; bases not matched to a gene: 7. CDR3 length: 14 amino acids. The germline CDR1 and CDR2 sequences are LNHDA and SQIVND (reference sequence). The CDR3 nucleotides are TGTGCCAGCATTCTCAGGGGGCCGAACACTGAAGCTTTCTTT. Encoded protein: CASILRGPNTEAFF.

V is TRBV7-9 and J is TRBJ1-5; D call uncertain. Germline lookup yields CDR1 SEHNR and CDR2 FQNEAQ (reference sequence). Trimming shortened V by 4 bases and J by 5 bases, and 6 bases separated the two germline ends. CDR3 size: 12 residues. The CDR3 coding sequence is TGTGCCAGCAGCTCCGGGGATCAGCCCCAGCATTTT. As protein: CASSSGDQPQHF.

The rearrangement links TRBV2 to TRBJ2-7; perhaps TRBD2 as D (6 bases). CDR1 is SNHLY and CDR2 is FYNNEI in the germline V gene. The CDR3 contains 13 residues. V lost 6 bases and J 0 bases, leaving 9 bases between the germline ends. CDR3 sequence: CASSDGSSYEQYF. CDR3 nucleotide sequence: TGTGCCAGCAGCGACGGGAGCTCCTACGAGCAGTACTTC. The full variable domain, completed using reference TRBV2 and TRBJ2-7, is EPEVTQTPSHQVTQMGQEVILRCVPISNHLYFYWYRQILGQKVEFLVSFYNNEISEKSEIFDDQFSVERPDGSNFTLKIRSTKLEDSAMYFCASSDGSSYEQYFGPGTRLTVT.

The chain combines TRBV7-9 with TRBJ2-2; D is uncertain. Germline-derived CDR1 and CDR2 are SEHNR and FQNEAQ (reference sequence). V was clipped by 3 bases and J by 2 bases, with 7 bases between them. This CDR3 has 14 amino acids. The CDR3 DNA reads TGTGCCAGCAGCTTCTGGCCTAACACCGGGGAGCTGTTTTTT. It is translated as CASSFWPNTGELFF. The whole variable domain, filled in from reference TRBV7-9 and TRBJ2-2, reads DTGVSQNPRHKITKRGQNVTFRCDPISEHNRLYWYRQTLGQGPEFLTYFQNEAQLEKSRLLSDRFSAERPKGSFSTLEIQRTEQGDSAMYLCASSFWPNTGELFFGEGSRLTVL.

This chain links TRBV7-9 with TRBJ1-1, with D maybe TRBD1 (5 bases). Trimming took off 7 bases at V and 5 bases at J, with 17 bases between the two ends. Germline V gene sequence: CDR1 SEHNR, CDR2 FQNEAQ (reference sequence). The length of the CDR3 is 14 residues. The CDR3 coding sequence is TGTGCCAGCAATTCGGGGGGTAGTGGTACTGAAGCTTTCTTT. Its translation is CASNSGGSGTEAFF.

V gene TRBV19 combines with J gene TRBJ2-5; 11 positions match TRBD2. The ends lost 2 bases at V and 5 bases at J; junction bases unmatched: 13. CDR3 size: 18 residues. CDR1 is LNHDA, CDR2 SQIVND, per germline (reference sequence). The CDR3 protein is CASSIMGLAGGRMETQYF. The CDR3 DNA is TGTGCCAGTAGTATAATGGGGCTAGCGGGAGGTCGTATGGAGACCCAGTACTTC. Together with reference TRBV19 and TRBJ2-5, the CDR3 gives the full variable domain: DGGITQSPKYLFRKEGQNVTLSCEQNLNHDAMYWYRQDPGQGLRLIYYSQIVNDFQKGDIAEGYSVSREKKESFPLTVTSAQKNPTAFYLCASSIMGLAGGRMETQYFGPGTRLLVL.

This clone was observed once. The rearrangement uses TRBV6-6 and TRBJ2-7; possibly TRBD2 for D (7 bases). CDR3 length: 13 amino acids. V lost 3 bases, J lost 3 bases, and 9 bases lay in between. The germline V gene has CDR1 MNHNY and CDR2 SVGAGI (reference sequence). CDR3 sequence reads: CASSYRGGYEQYF. CDR3 in DNA: TGTGCCAGCAGTTATAGGGGGGGCTACGAGCAGTACTTC.

This clone appeared once. The V gene is TRBV6-1, the J gene TRBJ2-2; D possibly uses TRBD1 or TRBD2 (5 bases each). The V gene's germline CDR1 is MNHNS and CDR2 SASEGT. This CDR3 is built from 18 residues. V was clipped by 1 base and J by 4 bases, with 19 bases between them. CDR3 loop: CASSEGLLTGRSTGELFF. The CDR3 region has the DNA TGTGCCAGCAGTGAAGGTCTCCTAACGGGACGTTCCACCGGGGAGCTGTTTTTT.

V and J are TRBV28 and TRBJ1-1, with D perhaps TRBD1 (6 bases). Germline CDR1 reads MDHEN; CDR2 reads SYDVKM. This CDR3 comprises 14 residues. The V gene lost 7 bases and the J gene lost 1 base, with 13 bases spanning the gap. The DNA for the CDR3 is TGTGCCAGCAAAGGCGACAGGAGGAACACTGAAGCTTTCTTT. Its protein product is CASKGDRRNTEAFF.